The entry below gives a single T cell receptor (beta chain) sequence along with its context. Losses at the gene ends were 3 bases for V and 5 bases for J; bases not matched to a gene: 5. The CDR3 is 15 residues long. Germline CDR1 WNHNN, CDR2 SYGVQD (reference sequence). The data stem from a study of blood T cell repertoires in COVID-19. As processed by the authors: Amplifying reference gene primers gave estimates of nucleated cell counts. The protocol was immunoSEQ multiplex PCR, while the TCRdb copy is restricted to in-frame clones and leaves out a portion. From that table come the V and J calls and clone size; the DNA was used to work out D and trimming. The sample includes approximately 110,000 clones, roughly 88% of them seen just once.

The specimen was peripheral blood. The chain carries TRBV10-1 and TRBJ2-7; 12 nucleotides align to TRBD2. This clonotype was sampled from a human donor in a cohort sampled during active COVID-19. CDR3 in DNA: TGCGCCAGCAGTGAAAGACTAGCGGGAGTTGACGAGCAGTACTTC. It is translated as CASSERLAGVDEQYF.